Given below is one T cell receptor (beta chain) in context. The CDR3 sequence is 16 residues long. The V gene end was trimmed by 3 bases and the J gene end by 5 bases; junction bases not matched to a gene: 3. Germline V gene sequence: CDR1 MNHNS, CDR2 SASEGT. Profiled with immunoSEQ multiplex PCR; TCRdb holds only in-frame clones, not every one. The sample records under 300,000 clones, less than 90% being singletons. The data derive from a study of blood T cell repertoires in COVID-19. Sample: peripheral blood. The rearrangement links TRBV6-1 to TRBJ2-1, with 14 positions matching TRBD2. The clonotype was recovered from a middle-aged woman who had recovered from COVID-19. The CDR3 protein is CASSDRLAGGDNEQFF. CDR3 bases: TGTGCCAGCAGTGACCGACTAGCGGGGGGGGACAATGAGCAGTTCTTC.